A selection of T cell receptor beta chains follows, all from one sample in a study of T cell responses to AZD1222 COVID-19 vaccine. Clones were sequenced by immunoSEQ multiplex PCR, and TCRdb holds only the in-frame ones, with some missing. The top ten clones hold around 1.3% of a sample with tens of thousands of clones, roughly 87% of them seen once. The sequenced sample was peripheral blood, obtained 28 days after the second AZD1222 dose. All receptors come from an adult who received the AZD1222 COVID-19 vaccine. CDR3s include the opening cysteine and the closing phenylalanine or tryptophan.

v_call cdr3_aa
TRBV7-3 CASSSTTLAGFNEQFF
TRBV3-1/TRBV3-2 CASSQEAGNTDTQYF
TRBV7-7 CASSQAGTGSYEQYF
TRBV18 CASSSGGDLNGYTF
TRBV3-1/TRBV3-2 CASSQDLTEQETQYF
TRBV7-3 CASSSQGRGTEAFF
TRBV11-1 CASSYLAGGYYEQYF
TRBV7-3 CASSQGVSAGLSDTQYF
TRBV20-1 CSASGVHEQYF
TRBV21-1 CASSKRQGMGYGYTF
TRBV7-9 CASRLIGEADTQYF
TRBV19 CASTGLAEKTQYF
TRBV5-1 CASSLVVAPYEQYF
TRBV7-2 CASSETSGNTLEQYF
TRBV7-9 CASSLGSERATIYF
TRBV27 CASSLYPTNYGYTF
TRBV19 CASEDRGGNQPQHF
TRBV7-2 CASSFSGTSGKETQYF
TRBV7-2 CASSLLGALDYGYTF
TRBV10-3 CAISEPASGNTIYF
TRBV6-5 CASSYQANNEQFF
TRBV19 CASSSVGTSGSAGKNIQYF
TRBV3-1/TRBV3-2 CASSQVGPLNYGYTF
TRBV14 CASSYLPGYEQYF
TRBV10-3 CAISEGQDGEAQHF
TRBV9 CASSVGEDLSSYEQYF
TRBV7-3 CASSLNEEQFF
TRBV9 CASSPNRFGGEDEKLFF
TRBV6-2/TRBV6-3 CASSYPPNPQFF
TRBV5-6 CASSPGTGAYEQYF
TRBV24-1 CATSAGRRTDTQYF
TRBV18 CASSPLVAVNTEAFF
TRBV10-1 CASSAGTTNEKLFF
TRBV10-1 CASSEFGPAVSDTQYF
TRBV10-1 CASSESGTASAGGPPDNEQFF
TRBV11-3 CASSLTRTAQGAGELFF
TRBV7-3 CASSLVAGEKLFF
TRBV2 CASRTDYTEAFF
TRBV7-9 CASSEDGTGLRYEQFF
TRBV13 CASSFGRAGNTIYF
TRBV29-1 CSVVGTHYNEQFF
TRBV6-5 CASSSQDGYGYTF
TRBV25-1 CASTERTLGGEQFF
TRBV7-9 CASSFEVDYGYTF
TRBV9 CASSVSARGDTGELFF
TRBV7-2 CASSLVLADYEQYF
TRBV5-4 CASSQGLAGGKGAGELFF
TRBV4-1 CASSQEIMASGDYEQYF
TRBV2 CASSTDQGSNQPQHF
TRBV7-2 CASSPSGGSNQPQHF